This T cell receptor (beta chain) was sequenced during a study of T cell changes during pregnancy in multiple sclerosis (dated by TCRdb to between 2018 and 2021). Concerning the study at large: In women with multiple sclerosis, the researchers looked at how the T cell repertoire shifted as pregnancy progressed.

This clone was counted a few times. Its recognized antigen is unknown. The input lacks base qualities; no much larger clone sits a single base away. The method was the immunoSEQ multiplex PCR assay. The source is immuneACCESS, and TCRdb retained only in-frame sequences with V and J called. Part of the clones is not carried over; for the studies checked, unresolved V genes explain less than half of this, and the remainder is unexplained. Across this sample there are approximately 110,000 clones, with 90% to 95% seen only once. The top ten constitute approximately 1.4% of the sample. V gives up 6 bases and J gives up 8 bases, and the segment between their germline ends measures 13 bases. CDR1 DFQATT and CDR2 SNEGSKA were looked up in the germline V gene (reference sequence). Its CDR3 holds 11 amino acids, cysteine through phenylalanine. The CDR3 DNA has 33 bases and is translated from base 1.

The source material was peripheral blood, sampled in the third trimester of pregnancy. The sequence was obtained from a female donor with multiple sclerosis, enrolled in a pregnancy study. The rearrangement joined TRBV20-1 to TRBJ1-1; there is no confident call for the D gene. The CDR3 protein is CSASTSSEAFF. The DNA reads TGCAGTGCCTCTACGTCTTCCGAAGCTTTCTTT.